The next 14 T cell receptor beta chains were all read from a single sample in a study of blood T cells in healthy people across ages (dated by TCRdb to 2015 to 2017). The library relied on 5' RACE. Reads for this sample came from an Illumina HiSeq 2500. A second PCR of 7 to 11 cycles was performed with a sample-barcoded 5' primer and a J-beta primer mix. TCRdb reanalyzed the raw reads on its own, using fastp at Q25 for trimming and MiXCR for clone calling, and kept in-frame beta chains. Each CDR3 protein appears once, grouped with its most common genes and DNA. For this sample there are around 780,000 distinct CDR3 sequences; roughly 25% appear just once. The top ten clones comprise roughly 3.1% of the sample. The same sample was also used in a study of T cells of mothers and their children.

The source material was blood. These receptors were taken from a boy between 10 and 17 years old in good health.

J is TRBJ2-5 and V is TRBV6-1, with 8 positions matching TRBD2. This CDR3 spans 15 amino acids. Germline CDR1 reads MNHNS; CDR2 reads SASEGT. V lost 1 base to trimming and J lost 4 bases; unmatched junction nucleotides: 5. The CDR3 region is CASSEEDGGAETQYF. In DNA, the CDR3 is TGTGCCAGCAGTGAAGAGGACGGGGGGGCAGAGACCCAGTACTTC.

Only a few counts were recorded for this clonotype. The J gene is TRBJ1-5, the V gene TRBV20-1; D is undetermined. V shed 4 bases and J shed 5 bases, with 9 bases lying between them. The V gene's germline CDR1 is DFQATT and CDR2 SNEGSKA (reference sequence). This CDR3 has 12 residues. The CDR3 region has the DNA TGCAGTGCTACTGGTAACGATCAGCCCCAGCATTTT. Its protein product is CSATGNDQPQHF.

The chain carries TRBV20-1 and TRBJ2-5, with 10 bases that match TRBD1. From germline, CDR1 is DFQATT and CDR2 SNEGSKA (reference sequence). CDR3 size: 15 residues. The J segment lost 3 bases and the V segment lost 5 bases, leaving 9 bases of the junction unmatched. DNA for the CDR3: TGCAGTGCTGAGGGCTGGGACAGGGGAGAAGAGACCCAGTACTTC. Translation: CSAEGWDRGEETQYF.

This clonotype was seen a handful of times. The chain links TRBV10-3 to TRBJ2-3; D not certain. CDR1 ENHRY and CDR2 SYGVKD come from the germline V gene. The V end lost 4 bases, the J end lost 6 bases, and 11 bases lay between the germline ends. CDR3 length equals 13 residues. CDR3 amino acids: CAISVQISDTQYF. The DNA of the CDR3 is TGTGCCATCAGTGTACAGATTTCGGATACGCAGTATTTT.

This clonotype appeared a few times. The V gene is TRBV6-1, the J gene TRBJ2-3; 8 bases are a match to TRBD1. From germline, CDR1 is MNHNS and CDR2 SASEGT. J lost 6 bases, V lost 7 bases, and 12 bases had no gene match. This CDR3 has 15 amino acids. CDR3 DNA sequence: TGTGCCAGCACAACGGGACAGGCCAGTCTCGATACGCAGTATTTT. This encodes CASTTGQASLDTQYF.

The rearrangement joins TRBV5-1 to TRBJ2-2, with D uncertain. V was clipped by 6 bases and J by 4 bases, with 16 bases between them. Looked up from germline, CDR1 is SGHRS and CDR2 is YFSETQ. This CDR3 is built from 15 residues. CDR3 sequence (DNA): TGCGCCAGCACCCCGGGTGGGGTTGGCACCGGGGAGCTGTTTTTT. It encodes CASTPGGVGTGELFF. Based on the CDR3 plus reference TRBV5-1 and TRBJ2-2, the full variable domain is KAGVTQTPRYLIKTRGQQVTLSCSPISGHRSVSWYQQTPGQGLQFLFEYFSETQRNKGNFPGRFSGRQFSNSRSEMNVSTLELGDSALYLCASTPGGVGTGELFFGEGSRLTVL.

The CDR3 is CASSFDTTGLGYTF. The CDR3 DNA reads TGTGCCAGCAGCTTCGATACCACAGGGCTCGGCTACACCTTC. V usage is TRBV7-2 and J usage is TRBJ1-2, with a tentative D call TRBD1 (6 bases). The length of the CDR3 is 14 residues. V lost 3 bases and J lost 8, with 16 bases in between. Per the germline V gene, CDR1 is SGHTA and CDR2 is FQGNSA.

This sequence joins TRBV6-5 and TRBJ1-6; no definite D call. The CDR3 runs 14 residues. Trimming left V 0 bases short and J 10 bases short, with 10 bases between. Germline V gives CDR1 MNHEY, CDR2 SVGAGI. CDR3 coding DNA: TGTGCCAGCAGTTACTCTGGAGCAAGCTCACCCCTCCACTTT. Amino acid sequence: CASSYSGASSPLHF.

In its sample, this clonotype was seen a few times. At one end the junction does not follow the germline gene, possibly because of a read error. J is TRBJ1-5 and V is TRBV28, with 7 bases identical to TRBD1. This CDR3 has 15 residues. Germline CDR1 and CDR2: MDHEN and SYDVKM. In nucleotides, the CDR3 is TGTGCCGGCAGCCGACAGGGATCGGGGAATCAGCCCCAGCATTTT. Protein: CAGSRQGSGNQPQHF.

This clonotype was found a few times. The chain has TRBV7-9 and TRBJ1-2, with D possibly matching TRBD1 (6 bases). Trimming took 10 bases from V and 6 from J, leaving 21 bases between them. The germline gives CDR1 SEHNR, CDR2 FQNEAQ (reference sequence). The CDR3 spans 14 residues. The CDR3 loop is CATIRPTGIDGYTF. The CDR3 DNA reads TGTGCCACCATACGACCGACAGGAATTGATGGCTACACCTTC.

V is TRBV20-1 and J is TRBJ2-3; tentatively, D is TRBD1 or TRBD2 (5 bases each). V was clipped by 6 bases and J by 0 bases, with 13 bases between them. Per the germline V gene, CDR1 is DFQATT and CDR2 is SNEGSKA (reference sequence). The length of the CDR3 is 14 residues. The CDR3 nucleotides read TGCAGTGCAAGGGACGGCGCTAGCACAGATACGCAGTATTTT. Amino acids: CSARDGASTDTQYF.

This clonotype was seen only a few times. The chain carries TRBV29-1 and TRBJ2-4; possible D gene TRBD1, 6 bases. Germline assignment: CDR1 SQVTM and CDR2 ANQGSEA. The V end was cut by 8 bases, the J end by 3 bases, with 17 bases between. This CDR3 has 14 amino acids. CDR3 sequence (DNA): TGCAGCCCACCGGGACACTTTTTCAAAAACATTCAGTACTTC. This codes for CSPPGHFFKNIQYF.

Many counts were recorded for this clonotype. The chain employs TRBV6-5 and TRBJ2-1; 11 bases agree with TRBD2. Germline V gives CDR1 MNHEY, CDR2 SVGAGI. The ends lost 2 bases at V and 0 bases at J; junction bases unmatched: 0. This CDR3 region has 16 residues. CDR3 loop: CASSYTSGGSYNEQFF. The CDR3 DNA reads TGTGCCAGCAGTTACACTAGCGGGGGCTCCTACAATGAGCAGTTCTTC.

In its sample, this clonotype was seen a few times. The rearrangement links TRBV15 to TRBJ1-6; TRBD1 aligns across 7 bases. The CDR3 is 16 amino acids. The V gene end was trimmed by 1 base and the J gene end by 7 bases; junction bases not matched to a gene: 7. From germline, CDR1 is LNHNV and CDR2 YYDKDF (reference sequence). In DNA form, the CDR3 reads TGTGCCACCAGCAGAGGGGGCGGACAGGTGAATTCACCCCTCCACTTT. Translated: CATSRGGGQVNSPLHF. Complete variable domain (other parts from reference TRBV15 and TRBJ1-6): DAMVIQNPRYQVTQFGKPVTLSCSQTLNHNVMYWYQQKSSQAPKLLFHYYDKDFNNEADTPDNFQSRRPNTSFCFLDIRSPGLGDTAMYLCATSRGGGQVNSPLHFGNGTRLTVT.